This paragraph reports one TCR beta chain. Its target is not known. Germline-derived CDR1 and CDR2 are DFQATT and SNEGSKA (reference sequence). The CDR3 is 15 amino acids. V was shortened by 3 bases and J by 4 bases, with 16 bases between the two germline ends. The sample is drawn from a study of spatial heterogeneity in lung cancer. Points from the study as a whole: Expanded tumor TCRs that were ubiquitous appeared in blood more at resection than follow-up.

As to time point: sample taken at primary tumor resection. Unsorted tumor, nontumor lung tissue or cryopreserved PBMC supplied the whole RNA. One entry per CDR3 protein results from TCRdb running MiXCR on the 5' RACE reads. The sample holds nearly 15,000 distinct CDR3 sequences, approximately 8% seen once. The sample was PBMCs, taken at surgery. V usage is TRBV20-1 and J usage is TRBJ1-5; D is perhaps TRBD1 (5 bases). This clonotype was sampled from a female donor with early-stage non-small cell lung cancer. CDR3 in amino acids: CSARGLGTVNQPQHF. In DNA, the CDR3 is TGCAGTGCTAGGGGACTTGGAACAGTTAATCAGCCCCAGCATTTT.